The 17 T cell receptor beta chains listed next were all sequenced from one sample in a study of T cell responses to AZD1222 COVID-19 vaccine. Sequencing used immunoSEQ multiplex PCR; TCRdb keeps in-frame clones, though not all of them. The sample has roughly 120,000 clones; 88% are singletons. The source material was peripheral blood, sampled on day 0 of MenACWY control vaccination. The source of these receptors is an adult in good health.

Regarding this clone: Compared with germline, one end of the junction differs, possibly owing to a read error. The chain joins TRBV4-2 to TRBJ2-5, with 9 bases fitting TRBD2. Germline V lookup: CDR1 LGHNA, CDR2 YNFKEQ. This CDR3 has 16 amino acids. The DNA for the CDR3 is TGTGCCAGCAGCAAAGAAATAGGGACTAGCAAGGAGACCCAGTACTTC. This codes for CASSKEIGTSKETQYF.

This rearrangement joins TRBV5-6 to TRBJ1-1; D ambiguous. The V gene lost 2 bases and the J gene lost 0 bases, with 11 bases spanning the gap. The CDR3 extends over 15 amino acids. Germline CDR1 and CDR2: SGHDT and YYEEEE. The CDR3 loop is CASSLRRRMNTEAFF. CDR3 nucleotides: TGTGCCAGCAGCTTAAGACGGAGAATGAACACTGAAGCTTTCTTT.

CDR3 sequence (DNA): TGCAGCGTTGAGCACGGTTACGAGCAGTACTTC. This sequence encodes CSVEHGYEQYF. V gene TRBV29-1 combines with J gene TRBJ2-7; D remains unclear. The CDR3 spans 11 residues. The V end was cut by 3 bases, the J end by 4 bases, with 7 bases between. The V gene's germline CDR1 is SQVTM and CDR2 ANQGSEA.

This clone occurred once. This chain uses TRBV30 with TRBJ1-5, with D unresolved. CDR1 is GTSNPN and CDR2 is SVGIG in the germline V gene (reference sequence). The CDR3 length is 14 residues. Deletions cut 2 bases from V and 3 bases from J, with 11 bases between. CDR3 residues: CAWSPARPNQPQHF. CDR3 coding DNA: TGTGCCTGGAGTCCGGCGAGGCCCAATCAGCCCCAGCATTTT.

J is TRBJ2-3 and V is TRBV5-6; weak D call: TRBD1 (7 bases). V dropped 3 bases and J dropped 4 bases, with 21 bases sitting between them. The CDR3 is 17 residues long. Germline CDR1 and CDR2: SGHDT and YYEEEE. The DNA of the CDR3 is TGTGCCAGCAGCTGGGGAGGTCCAGGGGGAGGATCAGATACGCAGTATTTT. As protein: CASSWGGPGGGSDTQYF.

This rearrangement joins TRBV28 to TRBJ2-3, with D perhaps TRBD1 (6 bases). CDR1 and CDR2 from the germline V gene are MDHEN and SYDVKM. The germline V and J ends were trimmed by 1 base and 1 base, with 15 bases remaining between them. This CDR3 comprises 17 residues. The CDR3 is CASSLFRQARGTDTQYF. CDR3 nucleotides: TGTGCCAGCAGTTTATTCAGACAGGCTCGTGGCACAGATACGCAGTATTTT.

This CDR3 is CASSSRTSGSLQETQYF. The CDR3 DNA follows: TGTGCCAGCAGCTCGCGGACTAGCGGGAGCCTCCAAGAGACCCAGTACTTC. The genes are TRBV7-9 and TRBJ2-5; 13 bases fit TRBD2. CDR3 size: 17 residues. Germline V lookup: CDR1 SEHNR, CDR2 FQNEAQ (reference sequence). With 4 bases clipped from V and 1 base from J, the junction kept 6 bases outside the gene matches.

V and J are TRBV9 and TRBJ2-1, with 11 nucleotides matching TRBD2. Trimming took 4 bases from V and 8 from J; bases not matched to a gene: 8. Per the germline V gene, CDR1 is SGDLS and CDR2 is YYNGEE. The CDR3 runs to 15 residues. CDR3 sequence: CASSPGDSGRDEQFF. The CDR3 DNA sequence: TGTGCCAGCAGCCCCGGAGATAGCGGGAGGGATGAGCAGTTCTTC. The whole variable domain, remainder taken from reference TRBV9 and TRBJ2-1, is DSGVTQTPKHLITATGQRVTLRCSPRSGDLSVYWYQQSLDQGLQFLIQYYNGEERAKGNILERFSAQQFPDLHSELNLSSLELGDSALYFCASSPGDSGRDEQFFGPGTRLTVL.

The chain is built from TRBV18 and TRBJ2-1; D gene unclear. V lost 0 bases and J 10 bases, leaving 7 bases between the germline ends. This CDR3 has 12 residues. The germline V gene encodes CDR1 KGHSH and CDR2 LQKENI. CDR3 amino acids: CASSPPNREQFF. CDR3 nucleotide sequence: TGTGCCAGCTCACCACCGAACCGGGAGCAGTTCTTC.

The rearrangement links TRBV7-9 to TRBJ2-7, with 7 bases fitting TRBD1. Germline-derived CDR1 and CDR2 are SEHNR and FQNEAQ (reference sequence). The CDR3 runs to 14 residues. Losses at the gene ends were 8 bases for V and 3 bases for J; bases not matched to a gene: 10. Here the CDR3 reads CASVRGQGVYEQYF. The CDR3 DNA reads TGTGCCAGCGTCAGGGGCCAGGGGGTCTACGAGCAGTACTTC.

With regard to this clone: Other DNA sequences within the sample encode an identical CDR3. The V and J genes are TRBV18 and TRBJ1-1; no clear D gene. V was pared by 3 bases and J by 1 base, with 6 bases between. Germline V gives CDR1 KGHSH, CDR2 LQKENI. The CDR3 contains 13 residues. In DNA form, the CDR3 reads TGTGCCAGCTCACCCGGGCAGAACACTGAAGCTTTCTTT. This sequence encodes CASSPGQNTEAFF. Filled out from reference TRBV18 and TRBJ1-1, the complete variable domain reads NAGVMQNPRHLVRRRGQEARLRCSPMKGHSHVYWYRQLPEEGLKFMVYLQKENIIDESGMPKERFSAEFPKEGPSILRIQQVVRGDSAAYFCASSPGQNTEAFFGQGTRLTVV.

As DNA, the CDR3 is TGTGCCAGCAGTTACCGACTCGGGACAGTTAACTATGGCTACACCTTC. Protein product: CASSYRLGTVNYGYTF. V and J are TRBV6-5 and TRBJ1-2, with 7 bases aligning to TRBD1. Trimming at V came to 2 bases and at J to 1 base, leaving 7 bases not matched to a gene. Germline CDR1 MNHEY, CDR2 SVGAGI. This CDR3 is built from 16 residues.

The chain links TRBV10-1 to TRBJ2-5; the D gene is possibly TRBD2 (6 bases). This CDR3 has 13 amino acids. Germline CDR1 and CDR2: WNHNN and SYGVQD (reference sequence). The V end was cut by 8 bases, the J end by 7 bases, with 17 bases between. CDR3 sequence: CASGRLGSVTQYF. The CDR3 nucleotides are TGCGCCAGCGGGAGACTAGGGTCCGTGACCCAGTACTTC.

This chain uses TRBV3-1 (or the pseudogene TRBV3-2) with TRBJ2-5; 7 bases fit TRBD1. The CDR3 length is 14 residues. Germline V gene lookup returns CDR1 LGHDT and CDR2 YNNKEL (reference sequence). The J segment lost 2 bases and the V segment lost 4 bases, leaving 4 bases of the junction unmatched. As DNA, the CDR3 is TGTGCCAGCAGCCTTTTGACAGGGCAAGAGACCCAGTACTTC. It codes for CASSLLTGQETQYF.

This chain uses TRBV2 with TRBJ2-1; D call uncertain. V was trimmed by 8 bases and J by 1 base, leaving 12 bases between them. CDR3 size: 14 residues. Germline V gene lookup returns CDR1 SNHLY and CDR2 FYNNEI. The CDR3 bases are TGTGCCAGCGACCTGACTGGGTCCTACAATGAGCAGTTCTTC. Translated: CASDLTGSYNEQFF.

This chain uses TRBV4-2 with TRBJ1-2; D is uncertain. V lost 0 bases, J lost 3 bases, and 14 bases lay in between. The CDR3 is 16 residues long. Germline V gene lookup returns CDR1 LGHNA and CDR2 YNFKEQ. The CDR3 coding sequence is TGTGCCAGCAGCCAAGATAAGTGGGTCGAGGACTATGGCTACACCTTC. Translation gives CASSQDKWVEDYGYTF.

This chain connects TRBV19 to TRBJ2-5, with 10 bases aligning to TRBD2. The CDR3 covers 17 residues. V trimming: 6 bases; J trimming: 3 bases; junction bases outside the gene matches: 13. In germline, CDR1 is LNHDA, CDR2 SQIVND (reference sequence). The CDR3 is CASRGTSGVAAKETQYF. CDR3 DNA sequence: TGTGCCAGTAGAGGAACTAGCGGGGTTGCCGCCAAAGAGACCCAGTACTTC.